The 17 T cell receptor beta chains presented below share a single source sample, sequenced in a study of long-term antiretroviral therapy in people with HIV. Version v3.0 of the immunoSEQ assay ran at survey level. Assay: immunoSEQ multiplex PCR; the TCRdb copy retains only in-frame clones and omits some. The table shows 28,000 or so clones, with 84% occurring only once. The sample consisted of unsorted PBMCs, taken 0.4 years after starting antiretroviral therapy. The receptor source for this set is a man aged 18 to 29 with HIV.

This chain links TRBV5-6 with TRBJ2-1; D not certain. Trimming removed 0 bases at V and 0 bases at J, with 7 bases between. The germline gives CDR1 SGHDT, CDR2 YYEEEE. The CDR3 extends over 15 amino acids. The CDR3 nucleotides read TGTGCCAGCAGCTTGGAGCGCCGCTCCTACAATGAGCAGTTCTTC. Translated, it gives CASSLERRSYNEQFF.

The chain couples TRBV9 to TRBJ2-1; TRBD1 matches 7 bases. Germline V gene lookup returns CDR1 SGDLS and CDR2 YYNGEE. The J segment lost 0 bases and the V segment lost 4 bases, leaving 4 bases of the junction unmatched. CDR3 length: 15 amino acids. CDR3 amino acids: CASSPTGSSYNEQFF. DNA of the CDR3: TGTGCCAGCAGCCCGACAGGGAGCTCCTACAATGAGCAGTTCTTC.

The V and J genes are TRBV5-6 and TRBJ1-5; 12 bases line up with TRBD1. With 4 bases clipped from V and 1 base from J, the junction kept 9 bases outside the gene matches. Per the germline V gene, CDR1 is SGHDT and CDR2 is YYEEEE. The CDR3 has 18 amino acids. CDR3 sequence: CASSLRDRGRTSNQPQHF. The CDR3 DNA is TGTGCCAGCAGCCTCAGGGACAGGGGGCGAACCAGCAATCAGCCCCAGCATTTT.

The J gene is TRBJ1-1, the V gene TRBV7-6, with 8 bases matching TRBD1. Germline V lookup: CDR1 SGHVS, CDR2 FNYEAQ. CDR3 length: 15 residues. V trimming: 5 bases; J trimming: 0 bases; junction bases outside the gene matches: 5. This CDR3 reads CASSTGQGLNTEAFF. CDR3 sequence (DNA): TGTGCCAGCAGCACAGGACAGGGACTGAACACTGAAGCTTTCTTT.

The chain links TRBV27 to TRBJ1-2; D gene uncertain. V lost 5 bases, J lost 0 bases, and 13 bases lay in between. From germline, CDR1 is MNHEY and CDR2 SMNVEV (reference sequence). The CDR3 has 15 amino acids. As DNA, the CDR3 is TGTGCCAGCAGTGACCGGGCCCTAGCTAACTATGGCTACACCTTC. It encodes CASSDRALANYGYTF.

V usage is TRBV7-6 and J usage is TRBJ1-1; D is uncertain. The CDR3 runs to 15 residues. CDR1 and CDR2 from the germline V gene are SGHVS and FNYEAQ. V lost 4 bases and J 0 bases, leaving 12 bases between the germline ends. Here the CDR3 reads CASSYSPTMNTEAFF. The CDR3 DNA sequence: TGTGCCAGCAGCTACAGCCCAACGATGAACACTGAAGCTTTCTTT.

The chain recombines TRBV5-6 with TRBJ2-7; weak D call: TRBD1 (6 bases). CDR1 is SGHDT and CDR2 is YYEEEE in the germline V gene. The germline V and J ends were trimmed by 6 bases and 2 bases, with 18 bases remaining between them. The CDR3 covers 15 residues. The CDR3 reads CASTSNREAAYEQYF. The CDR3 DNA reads TGTGCCAGCACCTCTAACAGGGAAGCGGCCTACGAGCAGTACTTC.

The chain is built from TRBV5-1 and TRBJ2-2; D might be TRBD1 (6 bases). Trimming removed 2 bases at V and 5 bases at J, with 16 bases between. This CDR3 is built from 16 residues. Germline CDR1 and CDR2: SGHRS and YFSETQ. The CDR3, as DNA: TGCGCCAGCAGCTTACCGGCAGGGGTGATTACCGGGGAGCTGTTTTTT. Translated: CASSLPAGVITGELFF.

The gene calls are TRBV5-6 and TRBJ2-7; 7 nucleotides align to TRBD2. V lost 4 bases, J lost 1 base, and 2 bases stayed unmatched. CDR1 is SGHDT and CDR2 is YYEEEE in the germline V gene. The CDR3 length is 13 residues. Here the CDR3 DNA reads TGTGCCAGCAGCGGGGGGGGGTCCTACGAGCAGTACTTC. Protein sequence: CASSGGGSYEQYF.

The CDR3 bases are TGTGCCAGCAGTTACTCGAAAGGTGAAGAGCAGTACTTC. This encodes CASSYSKGEEQYF. This sequence joins TRBV6-5 and TRBJ2-7; D is unclear. V was cut by 0 bases and J by 7 bases, with 10 bases left in between. CDR3 length: 13 amino acids. CDR1 and CDR2 from the germline V gene are MNHEY and SVGAGI.

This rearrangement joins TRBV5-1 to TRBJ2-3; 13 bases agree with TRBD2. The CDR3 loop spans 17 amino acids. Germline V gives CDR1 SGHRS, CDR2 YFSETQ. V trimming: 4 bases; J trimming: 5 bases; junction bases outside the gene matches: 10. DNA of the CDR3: TGCGCCAGCAGCCTCCAACTAGCGGGAGGGCCTTTAGATACGCAGTATTTT. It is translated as CASSLQLAGGPLDTQYF.

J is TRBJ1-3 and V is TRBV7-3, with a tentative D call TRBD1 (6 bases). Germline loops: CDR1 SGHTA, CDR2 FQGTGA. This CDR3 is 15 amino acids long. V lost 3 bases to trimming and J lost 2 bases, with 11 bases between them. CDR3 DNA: TGTGCCAGCAGCTTGGGGGGCCGGGCTGGAAACACCATATATTTT. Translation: CASSLGGRAGNTIYF. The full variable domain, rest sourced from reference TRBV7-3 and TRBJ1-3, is GAGVSQTPSNKVTEKGKYVELRCDPISGHTALYWYRQSLGQGPEFLIYFQGTGAADDSGLPNDRFFAVRPEGSVSTLKIQRTERGDSAVYLCASSLGGRAGNTIYFGEGSWLTVV.

CDR3 amino acids: CASSVGGSSYEQYF. As DNA, the CDR3 is TGTGCCAGCAGCGTCGGGGGCAGCTCCTACGAGCAGTACTTC. This chain links TRBV9 with TRBJ2-7; tentatively, D is TRBD1 or TRBD2 (6 bases each). This CDR3 region has 14 residues. V shed 2 bases and J shed 0 bases, with 9 bases lying between them. Per the germline V gene, CDR1 is SGDLS and CDR2 is YYNGEE.

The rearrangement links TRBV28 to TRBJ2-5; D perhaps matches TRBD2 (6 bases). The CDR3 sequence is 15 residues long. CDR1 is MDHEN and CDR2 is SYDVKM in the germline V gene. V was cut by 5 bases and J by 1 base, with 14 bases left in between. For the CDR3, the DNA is TGTGCCAGCAGTCCCGAGACTAGACGCCAAGAGACCCAGTACTTC. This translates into CASSPETRRQETQYF.

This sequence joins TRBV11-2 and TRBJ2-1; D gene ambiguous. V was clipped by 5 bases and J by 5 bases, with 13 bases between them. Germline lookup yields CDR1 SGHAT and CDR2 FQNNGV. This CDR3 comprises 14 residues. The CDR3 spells CASSPLGWNNEQFF. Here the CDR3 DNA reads TGTGCCAGCAGCCCCCTGGGGTGGAACAATGAGCAGTTCTTC.

The CDR3: CASSSSGGRGGEQYF. Written as DNA, the CDR3 is TGTGCCAGCAGCTCATCCGGGGGCAGGGGGGGAGAGCAGTACTTC. The V gene is TRBV7-9, the J gene TRBJ2-7; tentatively, D is TRBD1 or TRBD2 (7 bases each). Trimming pared 4 bases from V and 7 bases from J, leaving 20 bases between. Germline lookup yields CDR1 SEHNR and CDR2 FQNEAQ (reference sequence). This CDR3 is built from 15 residues.

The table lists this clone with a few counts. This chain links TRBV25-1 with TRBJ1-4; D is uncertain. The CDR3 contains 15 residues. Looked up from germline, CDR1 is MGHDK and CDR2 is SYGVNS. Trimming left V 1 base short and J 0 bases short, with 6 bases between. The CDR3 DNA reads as TGTGCCAGCAGTGAATCTGGCCCAACTAATGAAAAACTGTTTTTT. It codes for CASSESGPTNEKLFF.